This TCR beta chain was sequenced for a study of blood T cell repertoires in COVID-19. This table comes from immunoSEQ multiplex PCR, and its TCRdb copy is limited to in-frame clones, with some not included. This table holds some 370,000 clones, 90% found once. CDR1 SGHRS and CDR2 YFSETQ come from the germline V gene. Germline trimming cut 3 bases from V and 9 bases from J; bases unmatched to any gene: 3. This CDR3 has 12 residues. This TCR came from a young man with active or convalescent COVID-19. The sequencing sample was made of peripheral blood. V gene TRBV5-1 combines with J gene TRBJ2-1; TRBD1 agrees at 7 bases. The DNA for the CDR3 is TGCGCCAGCAGCTCGGCAGGGGGTGAGCAGTTCTTC. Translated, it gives CASSSAGGEQFF.